A selection of T cell receptor beta chains follows, all from one sample in a study of cytomegalovirus exposure and HLA in healthy donors. The assay was immunoSEQ multiplex PCR, and TCRdb's table has in-frame clones only and misses some. This sample yields fewer than 250,000 clones, of which around 87% are seen a single time; roughly 1.7% belongs to the top ten. The specimen was PBMCs. These receptors were collected from a woman younger than 30 in good health and CMV-seronegative. CDR3s include the opening cysteine and the closing phenylalanine or tryptophan. D genes are given only for firm matches. Some rows mark clone size as missing; the rest say once, few, many or name a class of expanded clone.

>TRBJ2-3|once|.|TRBV5-1
TGCGCCAGCAGCTTGGGAGGGATCCAAGATACGCAGTATTTT
CASSLGGIQDTQYF
>TRBJ2-6|.|.|TRBV11-2
TGTGCCAGCAGCTTAAATCACAGGGCTGGGGCCAACGTCCTGACTTTC
CASSLNHRAGANVLTF
>TRBJ1-2|.|.|TRBV4-2
TGTGCCAGCAGCCGCCAATCCTTACAGGTTTCTCTCTATGGCTACACCTTC
CASSRQSLQVSLYGYTF
>TRBJ1-1|.|TRBD1|TRBV4-3
TGCGCCAGCAGCCAAGAAGCCGCTTTTGACAGGGGTAGTGTCACTGAAGCTTTCTTT
CASSQEAAFDRGSVTEAFF
>TRBJ1-6|.|TRBD1|TRBV2
TGTGCCAGCAGTTTTCCTCAGGGGGACAATTCACCCCTCCACTTT
CASSFPQGDNSPLHF
>TRBJ2-1|.|.|TRBV9
TGTGCCAGCAGCGCCGAGTCAGCGTCGGCCTACAATGAGCAGTTCTTC
CASSAESASAYNEQFF
>TRBJ2-7|.|.|TRBV30
TGTGCCTGGAGCCGAAGAAGGGGCCCTGGAGTCTACGAGCAGTACTTC
CAWSRRRGPGVYEQYF
>TRBJ2-5|.|TRBD2|TRBV11-1
TGTGCCAGCAGCATAACTAGCGCCGAGCAAGAGACCCAGTACTTC
CASSITSAEQETQYF
>TRBJ2-3|few|.|TRBV5-1
TGCGCCAGCAGCTTGGGAGGAGATACGCAGTATTTT
CASSLGGDTQYF
>TRBJ2-7|.|TRBD2|TRBV2
TGTGCCAGCCGTAGCGGGGATAAGTACGAGCAGTACTTC
CASRSGDKYEQYF
>TRBJ1-1|.|TRBD1|TRBV11-1
TGTGCCAGCAGGACAGGGACGGTGGGAACTGAAGCTTTCTTT
CASRTGTVGTEAFF
>TRBJ2-1|.|TRBD2|TRBV18
TGTGCCAGCCCCCCGGGTACTAGCGGCCCCTACAATGAGCAGTTCTTC
CASPPGTSGPYNEQFF
>TRBJ2-7|.|.|TRBV11-3
TGTGCCAGCAGCTTCGACAGGTGGGGAGAGCAGTACTTC
CASSFDRWGEQYF
>TRBJ1-2|.|TRBD1|TRBV10-3
TGTGCCATCAGCGACTGGACAGGGGGCTCTGGCTACACCTTC
CAISDWTGGSGYTF
>TRBJ2-7|.|TRBD1|TRBV27
TGTGCCAGCAGTTCCCTACAGGGGGCGCTTATGTCCCACGAGCAGTACTTC
CASSSLQGALMSHEQYF
>TRBJ1-2|once|.|TRBV28
TGTGCCAGCAGTTTACCCCGGACAGATTATGGCTACACCTTC
CASSLPRTDYGYTF
>TRBJ1-2|.|TRBD1|TRBV5-1
TGCGCCAGCAGCGTGATCCCCCCGACAGGGGTAGGCTATGGCTACACCTTC
CASSVIPPTGVGYGYTF
>TRBJ2-5|.|.|TRBV6-5
TGTGCCAGCAGTTACGGGGACTTGGAGACCCAGTACTTC
CASSYGDLETQYF
>TRBJ1-4|.|.|TRBV6-1
TGTGCCAGCAGACGACCGGGAACTAATGAAAAACTGTTTTTT
CASRRPGTNEKLFF
>TRBJ1-2|.|TRBD1|TRBV6-5
TGTGCCAGCAGTGGACCGGGACAGGGCTACGGCTACACCTTC
CASSGPGQGYGYTF
>TRBJ2-5|once|TRBD2|TRBV6-1
TGTGCCAGCAAGGGTACTAGCGGGGGGACCAAGCAGTACTTC
CASKGTSGGTKQYF